This T cell receptor (beta chain) was identified during a study of shared clonotypes between healthy human individuals. Overall study context: The study used three CD4 naive, three CD4 memory, two CD8 naive and one CD8 memory plate per donor.

Data came from immunoSEQ multiplex PCR; TCRdb stores just in-frame clones and leaves some out. The sample comprises over a million clones, roughly 96% of which are singletons, and over 1% rests with the top ten. The CDR3 extends over 15 amino acids. Germline V CDR1 and CDR2: MNHEY, SMNVEV (reference sequence). Trimming cost V 1 base and J 4 bases, with 13 bases left between them. The V call is TRBV27, the J call TRBJ2-5, with D tentatively TRBD1 or TRBD2 (6 bases each). The sequenced sample was naive CD4+ T cells sorted from blood. This sample's subset: CD45RA+ positively selected. The source of this sequence is a man in his thirties or forties in good health. CDR3: CASSLFLGGGETQYF. The CDR3 nucleotides are TGTGCCAGCAGTTTATTTCTGGGGGGCGGAGAGACCCAGTACTTC.